This T cell receptor beta chain was recorded in a study of blood T cells in healthy people across ages. Whole-study context: Roughly one uniquely barcoded beta molecule per two T cells was captured. Study results and limitations: Roughly linear declines in TCR beta diversity per million T cells occurred with age. The study regarded diversity estimates from one million T cells as underestimates.

V shed 1 base and J shed 6 bases, with 16 bases lying between them. Germline V gene data show CDR1 as SGHAT and CDR2 as FQNNGV. The CDR3 is 16 residues long. Concerning this clonotype: Its antigen is not identified.

Total RNA, at least 5.5 micrograms per sample, was extracted from PBMCs. For the second PCR, which ran for 7 to 11 cycles, a sample-barcoded 5' primer and a J-beta primer mix were used. TCRdb independently ran MiXCR on the 5' RACE reads; one entry per CDR3 protein. The table has about 1,500,000 distinct CDR3 sequences, about 28% seen once; the top ten hold approximately 7.7%. The chain recombines TRBV11-2 with TRBJ2-1; D may match TRBD1 or TRBD2 (5 bases each). The sequenced sample was blood. The origin of this receptor is a woman aged 25 to 45 in good health. The CDR3 DNA is TGTGCCAGCAGCTTAGGAGCCGGGGAAAGGGGCAATGAGCAGTTCTTC. Its translation is CASSLGAGERGNEQFF. Variable domain in full (rest from reference TRBV11-2 and TRBJ2-1): EAGVAQSPRYKIIEKRQSVAFWCNPISGHATLYWYQQILGQGPKLLIQFQNNGVVDDSQLPKDRFSAERLKGVDSTLKIQPAKLEDSAVYLCASSLGAGERGNEQFFGPGTRLTVL.